Below, one TCR beta chain is given with its context. Antigen unknown. Sequencing of DNA taken from cultured CD4+ T cells relied on the Oncomine TCR Beta short-read assay. TCRdb used MiXCR to reprocess the PCR reads, holding one entry per CDR3 protein. This table has fewer than 15,000 distinct CDR3 sequences, less than 45% appearing once. This sample was taken from a study of vaccination and CD4 T cells after COVID-19. Study information: Convalescent cases consisted of six males and four females, of whom two were Hispanic. Investigators drew the post-COVID samples a median 101 days after diagnosis, with a range of 35 to 161.

Specified treatment: 10-day PBMC culture with coronavirus spike peptide pools or control peptides (ViraFEST assay). The CDR3 consists of 15 residues. Germline-derived CDR1 and CDR2 are SGHRS and YFSETQ. V lost 0 bases and J lost 5, with 14 bases in between. The chain employs TRBV5-1 and TRBJ1-1; D gene unclear. The sequenced sample was CD4+ T cells from blood, cultured in vitro. The sequence was collected from a human donor who had recovered from COVID-19. The CDR3 DNA follows: TGCGCCAGCAGCTTGGCCCGGTTAAAGGAGACTGAAGCTTTCTTT. Translated: CASSLARLKETEAFF.